The T cell receptor beta chain under discussion was sequenced for a study of shared clonotypes between healthy human individuals. Turning to the study itself: A couple of female and three male donors aged 18 to 49 were enrolled. Study-level findings and limits: Non-shared clonotypes displayed generation probabilities falling below those of clonotypes present in all four donors.

The length of the CDR3 is 16 residues. The germline V gene encodes CDR1 MDHEN and CDR2 SYDVKM. V dropped 5 bases and J dropped 2 bases, with 19 bases sitting between them. The naive CD8 fraction comprised CD45RO-negative cells positively selected for CCR7 and excluded terminally differentiated effector memory CD45RA+ cells. Recent vaccinations or acute infections were absent in the healthy HIV-negative adult donors. Profiling relied on immunoSEQ multiplex PCR, and the TCRdb table lists in-frame clones only, not all of them. The sample comprises more than 2 million clones, approximately 92% of which are singletons, and around 1.7% rests with the top ten. Remarks on this clone: The antigen is not known.

The genes are TRBV28 and TRBJ2-7; D might be TRBD2 (7 bases). The sequenced sample consisted of naive CD8+ T cells from PBMCs. This receptor was identified in a man aged 18 to 35 in good health. Some clones in this sample may be carry-over from other donors' samples. The CDR3 here is CASSVPRGGNPYEQYF. Written as DNA, the CDR3 is TGTGCCAGCAGTGTGCCAAGGGGGGGAAACCCCTACGAGCAGTACTTC.